The present TCR beta chain was sequenced within a study of blood T cell repertoires in COVID-19. Study context: From the United States, Italy and Spain came samples of acute and convalescent COVID-19. The cDNA or gDNA used as material had been derived from T cells, B-cell-depleted T cells, or PBMCs.

In the original processing: The authors estimated nucleated cell counts from reference gene primer amplification. Assay: immunoSEQ multiplex PCR; the TCRdb copy retains only in-frame clones and omits some. That table furnishes V, J and clone size, whereas the DNA furnished D and trimming. The repertoire holds 140,000 to 150,000 clones, with over 70% as singletons. This TCR came from a woman aged 55-69 years with acute or convalescent COVID-19. The sequenced material came from peripheral blood.

The CDR3 loop reads CSVGPGQGALSTF. CDR3 nucleotide sequence: TGCAGCGTTGGGCCGGGACAGGGGGCGTTAAGCACCTTC. The J gene is TRBJ1-2, the V gene TRBV29-1, with TRBD1 matching over 12 bases. The CDR3 contains 13 residues. With V trimmed by 4 bases and J by 13 bases, 10 bases remained unmatched. Germline-derived CDR1 and CDR2 are SQVTM and ANQGSEA.